These T cell receptor beta chains were read from a single sample in a study of beta chain features in type 1 diabetes. The protocol was immunoSEQ multiplex PCR, while the TCRdb copy is restricted to in-frame clones and leaves out a portion. The profile covers over 120,000 clones, with about 13% appearing a single time and about 1.3% taken by the ten largest. The sequencing sample was made of central memory CD4+ T cells from blood. The receptors here all came from a man aged 18 to 29 with type 1 diabetes. Each CDR3 is given with its conserved first and last residue. D genes are given only for firm matches. Size is stated for part of the rows, as once, few or many counts, or as a class when the clone is expanded.

D gene: TRBD1
clone size: -
CDR3 length: 17
V gene: TRBV5-1
J gene: TRBJ1-4
CDR3 DNA: TGCGCCAGCAGCTTGGAGCGCAGGGGGCAAACTAATGAAAAACTGTTTTTT
CDR3 protein: CASSLERRGQTNEKLFF

D gene: TRBD2
clone size: -
CDR3 length: 15
V gene: TRBV6-5
J gene: TRBJ2-7
CDR3 DNA: TGTGCCAGCAGTTCCTCCGGGACTAGCAATGACGAGCAGTACTTC
CDR3 protein: CASSSSGTSNDEQYF

D gene: -
clone size: -
CDR3 length: 11
V gene: TRBV29-1
J gene: TRBJ2-2
CDR3 DNA: TGCAGCCTTACTAACACCGGGGAGCTGTTTTTT
CDR3 protein: CSLTNTGELFF

D gene: -
clone size: few
CDR3 length: 16
V gene: TRBV4-1
J gene: TRBJ1-3
CDR3 DNA: TGCGCCAGCAGCCAAGAGAGACACCTCTCTGGAAACACCATATATTTT
CDR3 protein: CASSQERHLSGNTIYF

D gene: -
clone size: -
CDR3 length: 15
V gene: TRBV6-5
J gene: TRBJ2-7
CDR3 DNA: TGTGCCAGCAGTTACTCATTTGGTCTTGGAGGCGAGCAGTACTTC
CDR3 protein: CASSYSFGLGGEQYF

D gene: -
clone size: few
CDR3 length: 15
V gene: TRBV5-4
J gene: TRBJ2-5
CDR3 DNA: TGTGCCAGCAGCTTAGGGACTCAGGCAGGGGAGACCCAGTACTTC
CDR3 protein: CASSLGTQAGETQYF

D gene: TRBD1
clone size: few
CDR3 length: 11
V gene: TRBV27
J gene: TRBJ1-1
CDR3 DNA: TGTGCCAGCAGTTTGGGGGACAGGGCTTTCTTT
CDR3 protein: CASSLGDRAFF

D gene: TRBD1
clone size: few
CDR3 length: 15
V gene: TRBV30
J gene: TRBJ2-7
CDR3 DNA: TGTGCCTGTTCTCCCAACCCGGGACAGGTGGAGAAGCAGTACTTC
CDR3 protein: CACSPNPGQVEKQYF

D gene: TRBD1
clone size: few
CDR3 length: 13
V gene: TRBV11-3
J gene: TRBJ2-1
CDR3 DNA: TGTGCCAGCAGCTTAGGGACAGGCCGTGAGCAGTTCTTC
CDR3 protein: CASSLGTGREQFF

D gene: -
clone size: -
CDR3 length: 14
V gene: TRBV9
J gene: TRBJ1-6
CDR3 DNA: TGTGCCAGCAGCGTAGGTCAGGGAGGTTCACCCCTCCACTTT
CDR3 protein: CASSVGQGGSPLHF

D gene: -
clone size: many
CDR3 length: 12
V gene: TRBV7-9
J gene: TRBJ2-3
CDR3 DNA: TGTGCCACCAGGAAAGGGCGGCATACGCAGTATTTT
CDR3 protein: CATRKGRHTQYF

D gene: -
clone size: -
CDR3 length: 11
V gene: TRBV29-1
J gene: TRBJ2-1
CDR3 DNA: TGCAGCCTGGGGGGATTGAATGAGCAGTTCTTC
CDR3 protein: CSLGGLNEQFF

D gene: TRBD2
clone size: few
CDR3 length: 16
V gene: TRBV13
J gene: TRBJ2-3
CDR3 DNA: TGTGCCAGCAGCCTACTAGCGGGGATAAGGACAGATACGCAGTATTTT
CDR3 protein: CASSLLAGIRTDTQYF

D gene: -
clone size: -
CDR3 length: 15
V gene: TRBV5-1
J gene: TRBJ2-5
CDR3 DNA: TGCGCCAGCAGCTTGGCCGGCGCGAGCGAAGAGACCCAGTACTTC
CDR3 protein: CASSLAGASEETQYF

D gene: -
clone size: -
CDR3 length: 16
V gene: TRBV27
J gene: TRBJ1-5
CDR3 DNA: TGTGCCAGCAGTTTCAAATACACAGGGACGGGGCAGCCCCAGCATTTT
CDR3 protein: CASSFKYTGTGQPQHF

D gene: TRBD1
clone size: few
CDR3 length: 16
V gene: TRBV30
J gene: TRBJ2-1
CDR3 DNA: TGTGCCTGGAGTGACCTCAGGGGGCTCCGAACCAATGAGCAGTTCTTC
CDR3 protein: CAWSDLRGLRTNEQFF

D gene: TRBD2
clone size: few
CDR3 length: 15
V gene: TRBV4-2
J gene: TRBJ2-3
CDR3 DNA: TGTGCCAGCAGCCAAGATTTGGGGGGGGGAGATACGCAGTATTTT
CDR3 protein: CASSQDLGGGDTQYF

D gene: TRBD2
clone size: few
CDR3 length: 16
V gene: TRBV2
J gene: TRBJ2-5
CDR3 DNA: TGTGCCAGCAGTGAAGCGCTGACTAGCGGAGAAGAGACCCAGTACTTC
CDR3 protein: CASSEALTSGEETQYF

D gene: -
clone size: -
CDR3 length: 12
V gene: TRBV28
J gene: TRBJ1-2
CDR3 DNA: TGTGCCAGCAGTCGAGCCGACTATGGCTACACCTTC
CDR3 protein: CASSRADYGYTF

D gene: -
clone size: -
CDR3 length: 13
V gene: TRBV6-1
J gene: TRBJ1-2
CDR3 DNA: TGTGCCACTCCGGACAGTACAAAGAGTGGCTACACCTTC
CDR3 protein: CATPDSTKSGYTF

D gene: -
clone size: many
CDR3 length: 13
V gene: TRBV23-1
J gene: TRBJ2-7
CDR3 DNA: TGCGCCAGCAACAGAGGACCCCCCTACGAGCAGTACTTC
CDR3 protein: CASNRGPPYEQYF

D gene: TRBD2
clone size: -
CDR3 length: 17
V gene: TRBV19
J gene: TRBJ2-5
CDR3 DNA: TGTGCCAGTAGTATCCCCGGGAGCGGGGGATACCAAGAGACCCAGTACTTC
CDR3 protein: CASSIPGSGGYQETQYF

D gene: -
clone size: -
CDR3 length: 13
V gene: TRBV28
J gene: TRBJ1-4
CDR3 DNA: TGTGCCAGCATTGATGGAACAGGGAGTAGACTGTTTTTT
CDR3 protein: CASIDGTGSRLFF

D gene: -
clone size: -
CDR3 length: 11
V gene: TRBV29-1
J gene: TRBJ1-2
CDR3 DNA: TGCAGCGTTGAAGATGTAAATGGCTACACCTTC
CDR3 protein: CSVEDVNGYTF

D gene: -
clone size: few
CDR3 length: 12
V gene: TRBV29-1
J gene: TRBJ1-4
CDR3 DNA: TGCAGCGTTGAAGGATGGGGGGGCCGACTGTTTTTT
CDR3 protein: CSVEGWGGRLFF

D gene: -
clone size: -
CDR3 length: 14
V gene: TRBV2
J gene: TRBJ2-5
CDR3 DNA: TGTGCCAGCAGTAAAGTGGGGGTCCGGGAGACCCAGTACTTC
CDR3 protein: CASSKVGVRETQYF